One sample yielded the 29 T cell receptor beta chains listed below, sequenced in a study of cytomegalovirus exposure and HLA in healthy donors. A multiplex PCR was run with 60 Vbeta primers and 13 Jbeta primers. Profiled with immunoSEQ multiplex PCR; TCRdb holds only in-frame clones, not every one. The sample carries about 140,000 clones, roughly 80% recorded once. Sequencing was carried out using PBMCs. Every receptor here comes from a woman aged 45-60 years in good health and CMV-seropositive.

V is TRBV7-2 and J is TRBJ1-2, with D perhaps TRBD1 (5 bases). The CDR3 totals 14 residues. The V end lost 2 bases, the J end lost 1 base, and 8 bases lay between the germline ends. Germline assignment: CDR1 SGHTA and CDR2 FQGNSA. The chain's CDR3 is CASSLSGINYGYTF. For the CDR3, the DNA is TGTGCCAGCAGCTTATCAGGGATTAACTATGGCTACACCTTC.

CDR3 sequence reads: CASRGSGHWYEQYF. CDR3 nucleotide sequence: TGCGCCAGCAGGGGGTCAGGACACTGGTACGAGCAGTACTTC. The chain joins TRBV10-1 to TRBJ2-5; D is perhaps TRBD1 (5 bases). The J call may not be correct, given that the DNA end is closer to TRBJ2-7. This CDR3 region has 14 residues. Looked up from germline, CDR1 is WNHNN and CDR2 is SYGVQD (reference sequence).

The rearrangement uses TRBV7-2 and TRBJ1-2, with unresolved D. The CDR3 length is 13 residues. Trimming shortened V by 3 bases and J by 2 bases, and 7 bases separated the two germline ends. Germline CDR1 is SGHTA and CDR2 is FQGNSA. CDR3 residues: CASSLLENYGYTF. The CDR3 bases are TGTGCCAGCAGCTTGCTAGAAAACTATGGCTACACCTTC.

The chain recombines TRBV4-2 with TRBJ2-2, with a possible D match to TRBD1 (6 bases). Trimming left V 4 bases short and J 2 bases short, with 11 bases between. Looked up from germline, CDR1 is LGHNA and CDR2 is YNFKEQ. CDR3 length equals 15 residues. The CDR3 sequence is CASSREDRNTGELFF. CDR3 DNA: TGTGCCAGCAGCCGAGAGGACAGAAACACCGGGGAGCTGTTTTTT.

The chain's CDR3 is CASSYGAEGNNEQYF. The CDR3 region has the DNA TGTGCCAGCAGTTACGGGGCAGAAGGGAATAACGAGCAGTACTTC. V and J are TRBV6-5 and TRBJ2-7; weak D call: TRBD1 (5 bases). Trimming removed 2 bases from V and 5 bases from J, with 16 bases in between. The CDR3 spans 15 residues. Germline CDR1 and CDR2: MNHEY and SVGAGI.

V gene TRBV11-3 combines with J gene TRBJ2-7, with a tentative D call TRBD2 (6 bases). Germline CDR1 is SGHNT and CDR2 is YENEEA. The V end was cut by 0 bases, the J end by 8 bases, with 8 bases between. This CDR3 comprises 12 residues. The CDR3 DNA follows: TGTGCCAGCAGCTTAGACGGGGGACAGCAGTACTTC. Protein sequence: CASSLDGGQQYF.

The chain couples TRBV10-1 to TRBJ1-4; tentatively, D is TRBD1 (6 bases). The CDR3 is 14 residues long. Trimming shortened V by 4 bases and J by 10 bases, and 16 bases separated the two germline ends. In germline, CDR1 is WNHNN, CDR2 SYGVQD (reference sequence). This CDR3 is CASSGLAVTGKLFF. CDR3 sequence (DNA): TGCGCCAGCAGTGGCCTGGCAGTGACAGGAAAACTGTTTTTT.

V gene TRBV9 combines with J gene TRBJ1-1, with D perhaps matching TRBD1 (5 bases). Germline values: CDR1 SGDLS, CDR2 YYNGEE. This CDR3 comprises 13 residues. V lost 0 bases and J 6 bases, leaving 9 bases between the germline ends. CDR3 sequence: CASSVVVGAEAFF. The CDR3 DNA follows: TGTGCCAGCAGCGTAGTAGTAGGGGCTGAAGCTTTCTTT. The full variable domain, with the rest looked up from reference TRBV9 and TRBJ1-1, is DSGVTQTPKHLITATGQRVTLRCSPRSGDLSVYWYQQSLDQGLQFLIQYYNGEERAKGNILERFSAQQFPDLHSELNLSSLELGDSALYFCASSVVVGAEAFFGQGTRLTVV.

This clone was recorded a few times. The genes are TRBV6-4 and TRBJ1-2; TRBD1 aligns across 10 bases. Germline-derived CDR1 and CDR2 are MRHNA and SNTAGT. V shed 4 bases and J 7 bases; nucleotides not matched to a gene: 12. There are 16 residues in the CDR3. The CDR3 region has the DNA TGTGCCAGCAGTGCAATACCGGGACAGGGGATTCGTGGCTACACCTTC. The encoded protein is CASSAIPGQGIRGYTF.

The rearrangement links TRBV4-2 to TRBJ1-2; D is perhaps TRBD1 (5 bases). Deletions cut 3 bases from V and 8 bases from J, with 10 bases between. Germline lookup yields CDR1 LGHNA and CDR2 YNFKEQ. The CDR3 sequence is 12 residues long. The CDR3 sequence is CASSHGGEGYTF. DNA of the CDR3: TGTGCCAGCAGCCATGGAGGGGAGGGCTACACCTTC.

The chain uses TRBV28 and TRBJ2-3; 11 bases line up with TRBD2. The germline gives CDR1 MDHEN, CDR2 SYDVKM. After removal of 4 bases from V and 7 bases from J, the junction contained 13 bases not matched to a gene. The CDR3 spans 17 residues. The CDR3 DNA sequence: TGTGCCAGCAGTTCCCCGGATAGCGGGGGGGTGGCGAATACGCAGTATTTT. Encoded protein: CASSSPDSGGVANTQYF.

The CDR3 reads CASSFDDRRLNSPLHF. CDR3 sequence (DNA): TGCGCCAGCAGTTTTGATGACAGAAGGCTAAATTCACCCCTCCACTTT. This rearrangement joins TRBV5-1 to TRBJ1-6; tentatively, D is TRBD1 (5 bases). The CDR3 extends over 16 amino acids. The germline V gene encodes CDR1 SGHRS and CDR2 YFSETQ. The V end was cut by 5 bases, the J end by 7 bases, with 19 bases between.

This chain connects TRBV12-5 to TRBJ2-5, with 11 bases that match TRBD1. With V trimmed by 5 bases and J by 5 bases, 4 bases remained unmatched. The CDR3 covers 14 residues. CDR1 is LGHNT and CDR2 is FRNRAP in the germline V gene. This chain's CDR3 is CASGRDRGAETQYF. CDR3 DNA sequence: TGTGCTAGTGGTCGGGACAGGGGGGCGGAGACCCAGTACTTC. The variable domain in full, with the rest retrieved from reference TRBV12-5 and TRBJ2-5, is DARVTQTPRHKVTEMGQEVTMRCQPILGHNTVFWYRQTMMQGLELLAYFRNRAPLDDSGMPKDRFSAEMPDATLATLKIQPSEPRDSAVYFCASGRDRGAETQYFGPGTRLLVL.

V and J are TRBV12-5 and TRBJ1-1, with D unclear. The ends were cut back, 3 bases at V and 6 bases at J, with 26 bases in the middle. Germline V gene lookup returns CDR1 LGHNT and CDR2 FRNRAP. The CDR3 consists of 18 residues. DNA of the CDR3: TGTGCTAGTGGTTTCTTATTGGGAGGGAACAGACGATACCCTGAAGCTTTCTTT. Its protein product is CASGFLLGGNRRYPEAFF.

The chain uses TRBV5-1 and TRBJ1-1; D uncertain. V shed 3 bases and J shed 3 bases, with 15 bases lying between them. From germline, CDR1 is SGHRS and CDR2 YFSETQ. This CDR3 spans 15 amino acids. CDR3 protein: CASSSSPPEDTEAFF. DNA for the CDR3: TGCGCCAGCAGCTCCAGTCCCCCAGAGGACACTGAAGCTTTCTTT.

V usage is TRBV5-4 and J usage is TRBJ1-2, with 10 bases fitting TRBD1. V lost 0 bases to trimming and J lost 4 bases; unmatched junction nucleotides: 3. Germline lookup yields CDR1 SGHNT and CDR2 YYREEE (reference sequence). There are 15 residues in the CDR3. This CDR3 is CASSLAGTGVYGYTF. CDR3 nucleotide sequence: TGTGCCAGCAGCTTGGCCGGGACAGGGGTCTATGGCTACACCTTC. The variable domain in full, completed from reference TRBV5-4 and TRBJ1-2, reads ETGVTQSPTHLIKTRGQQVTLRCSSQSGHNTVSWYQQALGQGPQFIFQYYREEENGRGNFPPRFSGLQFPNYSSELNVNALELDDSALYLCASSLAGTGVYGYTFGSGTRLTVV.

This clone was detected a few times. This chain joins TRBV11-2 and TRBJ2-2; 8 bases line up with TRBD2. This CDR3 is built from 17 residues. The ends lost 0 bases at V and 7 bases at J; junction bases unmatched: 10. Germline CDR1 SGHAT, CDR2 FQNNGV. In DNA form, the CDR3 reads TGTGCCAGCAGCTTAGATCGGGACGGGGGGGCGATCGGGGAGCTGTTTTTT. As protein: CASSLDRDGGAIGELFF.

The chain links TRBV30 to TRBJ1-5; tentative D call: TRBD1 (5 bases). With 1 base removed from V and 4 bases from J, the gap between germline ends came to 8 bases. Germline V gives CDR1 GTSNPN, CDR2 SVGIG (reference sequence). The CDR3 is 13 residues long. The CDR3 DNA is TGTGCCTGGAGTGGGGGCTCTAATCAGCCCCAGCATTTT. Protein: CAWSGGSNQPQHF.

In its sample, this clone was seen once. The rearrangement uses TRBV30 and TRBJ1-2, with D possibly being TRBD1 (6 bases). The germline V and J ends were trimmed by 5 bases and 4 bases, with 14 bases remaining between them. Per germline, CDR1 GTSNPN and CDR2 SVGIG (reference sequence). The CDR3 has 13 residues. The CDR3 DNA reads as TGTGCCTGGGGGGGCAGTCGACCCTATGGCTACACCTTC. Residues: CAWGGSRPYGYTF.

J is TRBJ2-7 and V is TRBV5-6; D unclear. Germline assignment: CDR1 SGHDT and CDR2 YYEEEE. Trimming took off 0 bases at V and 0 bases at J, with 7 bases between the two ends. The CDR3 has 14 amino acids. This CDR3 reads CASSLGRSSYEQYF. In DNA, the CDR3 is TGTGCCAGCAGCTTGGGACGGAGCTCCTACGAGCAGTACTTC. Based on the CDR3 plus reference TRBV5-6 and TRBJ2-7, the full variable domain is DAGVTQSPTHLIKTRGQQVTLRCSPKSGHDTVSWYQQALGQGPQFIFQYYEEEERQRGNFPDRFSGHQFPNYSSELNVNALLLGDSALYLCASSLGRSSYEQYFGPGTRLTVT.

The V call is TRBV5-1, the J call TRBJ1-3; 11 bases align to TRBD1. CDR1 is SGHRS, CDR2 YFSETQ, per germline. The V and J ends lost 6 bases and 8 bases, in that order; junction bases with no gene match: 4. CDR3 length: 13 residues. In DNA, the CDR3 is TGCGCCAGCACCAGGGACAGGGGGGACACCATATATTTT. It yields the protein CASTRDRGDTIYF.

V and J are TRBV28 and TRBJ1-4; maybe TRBD1 (6 bases). Between the trimmed V and J ends, which lost 6 bases and 5 bases, there was a span of 16 bases. The CDR3 consists of 15 residues. Germline CDR1 and CDR2: MDHEN and SYDVKM. CDR3 in DNA: TGTGCCAGCAGCAGCATTCGGACAGAAAATGAAAAACTGTTTTTT. Protein product: CASSSIRTENEKLFF.

The chain combines TRBV2 with TRBJ2-3; D might be TRBD2 (5 bases). The CDR3 runs to 12 residues. CDR1 is SNHLY and CDR2 is FYNNEI in the germline V gene. V was cut by 6 bases and J by 3 bases, with 7 bases left in between. The CDR3 spells CASRLETDTQYF. As DNA, the CDR3 is TGTGCCAGCAGACTAGAAACAGATACGCAGTATTTT. The full variable domain, rest sourced from reference TRBV2 and TRBJ2-3, is EPEVTQTPSHQVTQMGQEVILRCVPISNHLYFYWYRQILGQKVEFLVSFYNNEISEKSEIFDDQFSVERPDGSNFTLKIRSTKLEDSAMYFCASRLETDTQYFGPGTRLTVL.

The V and J genes are TRBV12-5 and TRBJ1-1; D ambiguous. V was shortened by 6 bases and J by 8 bases, with 16 bases between the two germline ends. Germline lookup yields CDR1 LGHNT and CDR2 FRNRAP. The CDR3 contains 13 residues. The CDR3 region is CASGPTEVVEAFF. The CDR3 coding sequence is TGTGCTAGTGGCCCCACGGAGGTGGTAGAAGCTTTCTTT.

The chain carries TRBV11-3 and TRBJ2-2, with 12 bases that match TRBD2. The V gene's germline CDR1 is SGHNT and CDR2 YENEEA. This CDR3 has 19 amino acids. The V segment lost 0 bases and the J segment 1 base; nucleotides outside the gene matches: 6. Here the CDR3 DNA reads TGTGCCAGCAGCTTAGATGTTGGACTAGCGGGACTGAACACCGGGGAGCTGTTTTTT. Protein: CASSLDVGLAGLNTGELFF.

The rearrangement joins TRBV4-2 to TRBJ2-7; D remains unclear. Trimming stripped 1 base from V and 4 bases from J, with 8 bases between. CDR1 is LGHNA and CDR2 is YNFKEQ in the germline V gene. The CDR3 runs to 13 residues. The CDR3 coding sequence is TGTGCCAGCAGCCAAGCCCTTATGTACGAGCAGTACTTC. It is translated as CASSQALMYEQYF.

The V gene is TRBV28, the J gene TRBJ1-5; the match to TRBD1 covers 8 bases. Trimming at V came to 6 bases and at J to 3 bases, leaving 7 bases not matched to a gene. The CDR3 loop spans 15 amino acids. Germline lookup yields CDR1 MDHEN and CDR2 SYDVKM. The CDR3 protein is CASRTTGDYNQPQHF. The CDR3 DNA sequence: TGTGCCAGCAGAACGACAGGGGACTACAATCAGCCCCAGCATTTT.

CDR3 residues: CASSPGGGRGTEAFF. The CDR3 bases are TGTGCCAGTAGTCCGGGGGGAGGGAGAGGGACTGAAGCTTTCTTT. The J gene is TRBJ1-1, the V gene TRBV19, with D possibly matching TRBD1 (5 bases). This CDR3 region has 15 residues. Germline V gives CDR1 LNHDA, CDR2 SQIVND (reference sequence). V gave up 5 bases and J gave up 5 bases, with 18 bases separating them. The variable domain in full, completed from reference TRBV19 and TRBJ1-1, reads DGGITQSPKYLFRKEGQNVTLSCEQNLNHDAMYWYRQDPGQGLRLIYYSQIVNDFQKGDIAEGYSVSREKKESFPLTVTSAQKNPTAFYLCASSPGGGRGTEAFFGQGTRLTVV.

This chain joins TRBV6-5 and TRBJ2-7, with a weak D call TRBD1 (6 bases). The length of the CDR3 is 15 residues. The germline CDR1 and CDR2 sequences are MNHEY and SVGAGI. V lost 0 bases to trimming and J lost 7 bases, with 16 bases between them. Written as DNA, the CDR3 is TGTGCCAGCAGTTACTCTGTCAGGGGATCGTATGAGCAGTACTTC. Its protein product is CASSYSVRGSYEQYF.